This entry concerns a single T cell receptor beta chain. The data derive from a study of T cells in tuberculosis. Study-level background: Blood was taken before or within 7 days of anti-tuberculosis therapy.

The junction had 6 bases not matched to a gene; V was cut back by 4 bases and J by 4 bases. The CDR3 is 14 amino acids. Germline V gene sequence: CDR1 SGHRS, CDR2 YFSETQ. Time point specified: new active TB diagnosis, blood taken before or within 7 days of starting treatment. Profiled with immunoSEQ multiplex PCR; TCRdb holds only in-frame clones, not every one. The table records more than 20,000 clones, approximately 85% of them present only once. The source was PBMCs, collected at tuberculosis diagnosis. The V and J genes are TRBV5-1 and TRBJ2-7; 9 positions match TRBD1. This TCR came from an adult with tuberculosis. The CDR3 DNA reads TGCGCCAGCAGCCTAACCGGGACAGGGTACGAGCAGTACTTC. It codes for CASSLTGTGYEQYF.